This record covers a single T cell receptor (beta chain). Original data processing: How many nucleated cells were present was estimated from reference gene primer amplification. Generated by immunoSEQ multiplex PCR, the TCRdb table keeps only in-frame clones and is missing some. The D gene and trimming were derived from the DNA, and the V and J assignments and clone size from that table. The sample holds under 85,000 clones, 83% seen once. These data come from a study of blood T cell repertoires in COVID-19. Study-level background: Whether acute or convalescent, the COVID-19 samples came from the United States, Italy and Spain. Sample material is recorded as cDNA or gDNA derived from T cells, B-cell-depleted T cells, or PBMCs.

Seattle patients were enrolled during active infection and followed longitudinally. This clonotype was obtained from a young man with COVID-19, enrolled during active disease. Sequencing was performed on peripheral blood.

CDR3 sequence reads: CARRQGYSPLHF. Here the CDR3 DNA reads TGTGCCAGAAGACAGGGGTATTCACCCCTCCACTTT. The chain joins TRBV3-1 (or the pseudogene TRBV3-2) to TRBJ1-6; 8 bases line up with TRBD1. Germline V lookup: CDR1 LGHDT, CDR2 YNNKEL (reference sequence). With 9 bases clipped from V and 8 bases from J, the junction kept 3 bases outside the gene matches. This CDR3 has 12 amino acids.